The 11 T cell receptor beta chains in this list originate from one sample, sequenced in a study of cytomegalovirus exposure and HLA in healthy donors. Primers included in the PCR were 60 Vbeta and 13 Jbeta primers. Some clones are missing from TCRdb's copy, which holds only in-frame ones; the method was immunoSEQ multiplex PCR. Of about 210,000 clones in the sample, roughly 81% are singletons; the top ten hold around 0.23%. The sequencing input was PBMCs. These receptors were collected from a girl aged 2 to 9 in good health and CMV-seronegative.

CDR3 nucleotide sequence: TGTGCCAGTAGTGAGACAGGTTCTACCTCTGGGGCCAACGTCCTGACTTTC. This encodes CASSETGSTSGANVLTF. The rearrangement uses TRBV19 and TRBJ2-6; TRBD1 is a possible D gene (6 bases). This CDR3 region has 17 residues. Germline CDR1 is LNHDA and CDR2 is SQIVND (reference sequence). Between the trimmed V and J ends, which lost 5 bases and 0 bases, there was a span of 14 bases.

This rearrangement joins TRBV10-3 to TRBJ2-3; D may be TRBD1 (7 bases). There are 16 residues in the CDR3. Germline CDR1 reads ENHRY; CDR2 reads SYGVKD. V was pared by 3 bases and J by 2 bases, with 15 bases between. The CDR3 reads CAISERRDSLTDTQYF. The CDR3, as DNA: TGTGCCATCAGTGAAAGGAGGGACAGTCTCACAGATACGCAGTATTTT.

In DNA form, the CDR3 reads TGTGCCAGCAGCTTACTAGCGGGAGGGCTGGGCGAGCAGTACTTC. It specifies CASSLLAGGLGEQYF. The chain has TRBV7-9 and TRBJ2-7; 12 bases match TRBD2. V lost 2 bases to trimming and J lost 6 bases; unmatched junction nucleotides: 5. Germline V gives CDR1 SEHNR, CDR2 FQNEAQ (reference sequence). The length of the CDR3 is 15 residues.

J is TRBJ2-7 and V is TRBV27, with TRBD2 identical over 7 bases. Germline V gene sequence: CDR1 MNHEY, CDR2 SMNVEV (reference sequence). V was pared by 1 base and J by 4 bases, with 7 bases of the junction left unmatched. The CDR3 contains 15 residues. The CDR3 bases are TGTGCCAGCAGTTTATTGGGCGGGAGTAGGTACGAGCAGTACTTC. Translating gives CASSLLGGSRYEQYF.

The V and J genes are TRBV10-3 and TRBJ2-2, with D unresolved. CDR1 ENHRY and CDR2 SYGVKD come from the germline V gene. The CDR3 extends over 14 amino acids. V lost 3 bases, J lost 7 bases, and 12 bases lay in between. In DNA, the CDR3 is TGTGCCATCAGTGAAACGCTAGTTGGCGGGGAGCTGTTTTTT. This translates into CAISETLVGGELFF.

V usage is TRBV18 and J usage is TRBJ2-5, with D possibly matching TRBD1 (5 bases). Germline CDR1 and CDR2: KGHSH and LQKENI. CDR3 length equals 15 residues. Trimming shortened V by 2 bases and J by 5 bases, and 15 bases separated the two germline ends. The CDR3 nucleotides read TGTGCCAGCTCACCAGGCAGGGAAATGGGGGAGACCCAGTACTTC. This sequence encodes CASSPGREMGETQYF. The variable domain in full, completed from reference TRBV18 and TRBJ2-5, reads NAGVMQNPRHLVRRRGQEARLRCSPMKGHSHVYWYRQLPEEGLKFMVYLQKENIIDESGMPKERFSAEFPKEGPSILRIQQVVRGDSAAYFCASSPGREMGETQYFGPGTRLLVL.

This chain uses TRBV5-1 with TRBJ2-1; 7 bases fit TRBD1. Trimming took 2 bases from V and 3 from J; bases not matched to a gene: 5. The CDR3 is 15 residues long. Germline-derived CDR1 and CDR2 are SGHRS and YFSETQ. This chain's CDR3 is CASSFSTGNYNEQFF. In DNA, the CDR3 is TGCGCCAGCAGCTTTTCGACAGGGAACTACAATGAGCAGTTCTTC.

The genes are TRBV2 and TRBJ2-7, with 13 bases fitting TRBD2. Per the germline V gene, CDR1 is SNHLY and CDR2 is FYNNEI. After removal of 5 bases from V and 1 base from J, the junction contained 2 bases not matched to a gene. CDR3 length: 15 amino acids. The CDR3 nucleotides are TGTGCCAGCAGTAGACTAGCGGGGGGTTCCTACGAGCAGTACTTC. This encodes CASSRLAGGSYEQYF. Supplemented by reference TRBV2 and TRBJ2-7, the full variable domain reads EPEVTQTPSHQVTQMGQEVILRCVPISNHLYFYWYRQILGQKVEFLVSFYNNEISEKSEIFDDQFSVERPDGSNFTLKIRSTKLEDSAMYFCASSRLAGGSYEQYFGPGTRLTVT.

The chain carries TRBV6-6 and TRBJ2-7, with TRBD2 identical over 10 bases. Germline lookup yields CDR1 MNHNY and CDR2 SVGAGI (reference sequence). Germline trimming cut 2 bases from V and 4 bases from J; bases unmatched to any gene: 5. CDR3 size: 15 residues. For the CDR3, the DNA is TGTGCCAGCAGTTACCGGCTAGCGGGGGAATACGAGCAGTACTTC. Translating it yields CASSYRLAGEYEQYF.

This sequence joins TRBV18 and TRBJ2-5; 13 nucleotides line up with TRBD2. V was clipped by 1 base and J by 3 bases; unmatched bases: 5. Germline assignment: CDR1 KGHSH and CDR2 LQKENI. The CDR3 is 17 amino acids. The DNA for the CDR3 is TGTGCCAGCTCACCACTGCCGGGACTAGCGGGGAAAGAGACCCAGTACTTC. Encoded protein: CASSPLPGLAGKETQYF.

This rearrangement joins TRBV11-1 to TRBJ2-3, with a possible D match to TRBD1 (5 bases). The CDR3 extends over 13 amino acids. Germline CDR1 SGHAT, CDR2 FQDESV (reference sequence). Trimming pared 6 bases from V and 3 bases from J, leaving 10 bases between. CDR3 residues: CASRIPGTDTQYF. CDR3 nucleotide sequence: TGTGCCAGCAGGATACCAGGGACAGATACGCAGTATTTT.